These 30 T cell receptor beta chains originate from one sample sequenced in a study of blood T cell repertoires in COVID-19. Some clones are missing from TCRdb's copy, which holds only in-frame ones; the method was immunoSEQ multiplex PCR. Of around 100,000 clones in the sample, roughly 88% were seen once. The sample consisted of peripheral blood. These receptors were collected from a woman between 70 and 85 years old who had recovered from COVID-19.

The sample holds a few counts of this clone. The CDR3 is CASSLYREETQYF. The CDR3 DNA follows: TGTGCCAGCAGTTTATACAGGGAAGAGACCCAGTACTTC. This chain uses TRBV27 with TRBJ2-5; D is possibly TRBD1 (6 bases). This CDR3 has 13 residues. V shed 1 base and J shed 3 bases, with 6 bases lying between them. CDR1 and CDR2 (germline): MNHEY, SMNVEV (reference sequence).

This chain's CDR3 is CASSPSPPDQPQHF. The CDR3 bases are TGTGCCAGCAGCCCTTCCCCACCGGATCAGCCCCAGCATTTT. V gene TRBV5-5 combines with J gene TRBJ1-5; no firm D call. V lost 4 bases to trimming and J lost 5 bases, with 13 bases between them. The germline gives CDR1 SGHKS, CDR2 YYEKEE (reference sequence). CDR3 length: 14 residues.

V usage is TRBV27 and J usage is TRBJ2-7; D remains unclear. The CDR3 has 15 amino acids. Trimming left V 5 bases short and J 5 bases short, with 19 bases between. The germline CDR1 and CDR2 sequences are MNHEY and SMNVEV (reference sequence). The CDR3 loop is CASSTPLTGRNEQYF. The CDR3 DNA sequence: TGTGCCAGCAGTACTCCCTTGACGGGTCGGAACGAGCAGTACTTC.

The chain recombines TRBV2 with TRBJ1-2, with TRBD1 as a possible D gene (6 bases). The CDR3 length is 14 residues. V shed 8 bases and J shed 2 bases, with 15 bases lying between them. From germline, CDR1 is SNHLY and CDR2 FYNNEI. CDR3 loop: CASSTGGYNYGYTF. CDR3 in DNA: TGTGCCAGCTCGACGGGGGGCTACAACTATGGCTACACCTTC.

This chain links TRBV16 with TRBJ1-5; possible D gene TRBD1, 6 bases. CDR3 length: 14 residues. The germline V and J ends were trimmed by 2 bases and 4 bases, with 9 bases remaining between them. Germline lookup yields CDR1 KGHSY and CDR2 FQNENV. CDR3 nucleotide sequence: TGTGCCAGCAGCCAAATGCAGGGGAATCAGCCCCAGCATTTT. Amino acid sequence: CASSQMQGNQPQHF. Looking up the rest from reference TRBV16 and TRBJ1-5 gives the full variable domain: GEEVAQTPKHLVRGEGQKAKLYCAPIKGHSYVFWYQQVLKNEFKFLISFQNENVFDETGMPKERFSAKCLPNSPCSLEIQATKLEDSAVYFCASSQMQGNQPQHFGDGTRLSIL.

The CDR3 sequence is CASSTPDRGNTGELFF. The CDR3, as DNA: TGTGCCAGCAGCACCCCGGACAGGGGGAACACCGGGGAGCTGTTTTTT. The chain has TRBV5-4 and TRBJ2-2, with TRBD1 matching 9 bases. CDR3 length: 16 residues. The trim removed 4 bases at V and 1 base at J, leaving 5 bases unmatched. CDR1 SGHNT and CDR2 YYREEE come from the germline V gene (reference sequence). The full variable domain, with the rest looked up from reference TRBV5-4 and TRBJ2-2, is ETGVTQSPTHLIKTRGQQVTLRCSSQSGHNTVSWYQQALGQGPQFIFQYYREEENGRGNFPPRFSGLQFPNYSSELNVNALELDDSALYLCASSTPDRGNTGELFFGEGSRLTVL.

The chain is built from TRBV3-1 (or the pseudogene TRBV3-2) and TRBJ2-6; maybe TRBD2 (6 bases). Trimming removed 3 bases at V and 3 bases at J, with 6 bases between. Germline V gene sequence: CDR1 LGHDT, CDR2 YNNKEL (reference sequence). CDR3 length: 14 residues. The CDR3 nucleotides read TGTGCCAGCAGCCAGGGAGGTGGGGCCAACGTCCTGACTTTC. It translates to CASSQGGGANVLTF.

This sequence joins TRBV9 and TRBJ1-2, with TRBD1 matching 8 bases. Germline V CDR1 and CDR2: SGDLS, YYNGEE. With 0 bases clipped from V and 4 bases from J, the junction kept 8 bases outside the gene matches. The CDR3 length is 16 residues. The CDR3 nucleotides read TGTGCCAGCAGCGTAGGGGACAGGCCGAACTTCTATGGCTACACCTTC. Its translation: CASSVGDRPNFYGYTF.

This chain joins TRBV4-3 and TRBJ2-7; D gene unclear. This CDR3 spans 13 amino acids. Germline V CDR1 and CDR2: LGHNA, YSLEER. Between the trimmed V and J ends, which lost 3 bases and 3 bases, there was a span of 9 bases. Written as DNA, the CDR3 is TGCGCCAGCAGCCATGGAGAACGCTACGAGCAGTACTTC. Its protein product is CASSHGERYEQYF.

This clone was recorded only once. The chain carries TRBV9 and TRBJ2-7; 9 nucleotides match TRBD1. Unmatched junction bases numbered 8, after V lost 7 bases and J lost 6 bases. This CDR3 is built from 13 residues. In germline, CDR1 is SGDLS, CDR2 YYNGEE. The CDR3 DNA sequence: TGTGCCAGCTCACAGGGGGCCCCAAGCGAGCAGTACTTC. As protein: CASSQGAPSEQYF.

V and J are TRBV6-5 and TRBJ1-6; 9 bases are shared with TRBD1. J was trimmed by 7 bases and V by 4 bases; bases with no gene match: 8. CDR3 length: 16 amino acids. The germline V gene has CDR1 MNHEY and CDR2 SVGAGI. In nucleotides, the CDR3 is TGTGCCAGCAGTTCGACGACAGGGGGATGGAATTCACCCCTCCACTTT. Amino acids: CASSSTTGGWNSPLHF.

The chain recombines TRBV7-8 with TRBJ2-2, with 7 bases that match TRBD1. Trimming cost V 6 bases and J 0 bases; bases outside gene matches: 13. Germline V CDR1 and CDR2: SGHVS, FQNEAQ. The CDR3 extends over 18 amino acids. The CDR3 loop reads CASSLMRPGQTNTGELFF. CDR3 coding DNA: TGTGCCAGCAGTCTCATGAGACCGGGACAGACGAACACCGGGGAGCTGTTTTTT.

The CDR3, as DNA: TGTGCCAGCAGCTCCTCGCCGGGGACAGGGGCAGATACGCAGTATTTT. Translated, it gives CASSSSPGTGADTQYF. The chain recombines TRBV9 with TRBJ2-3, with 10 bases that match TRBD1. This CDR3 comprises 16 residues. Trimming cost V 4 bases and J 4 bases; bases outside gene matches: 9. Germline V gives CDR1 SGDLS, CDR2 YYNGEE.

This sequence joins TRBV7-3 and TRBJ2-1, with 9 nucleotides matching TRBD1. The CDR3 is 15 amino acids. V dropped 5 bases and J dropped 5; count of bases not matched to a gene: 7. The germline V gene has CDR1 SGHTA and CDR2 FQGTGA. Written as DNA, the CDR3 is TGTGCCAGCAGCGCTTGGGACAGGGCCAACAATGAGCAGTTCTTC. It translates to CASSAWDRANNEQFF.

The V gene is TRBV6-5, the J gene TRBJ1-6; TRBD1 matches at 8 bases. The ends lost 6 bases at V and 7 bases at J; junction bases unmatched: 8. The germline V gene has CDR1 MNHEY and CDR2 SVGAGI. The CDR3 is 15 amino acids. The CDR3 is CASRPGGARNSPLHF. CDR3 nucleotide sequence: TGTGCCAGCAGGCCAGGGGGCGCGCGGAATTCACCCCTCCACTTT.

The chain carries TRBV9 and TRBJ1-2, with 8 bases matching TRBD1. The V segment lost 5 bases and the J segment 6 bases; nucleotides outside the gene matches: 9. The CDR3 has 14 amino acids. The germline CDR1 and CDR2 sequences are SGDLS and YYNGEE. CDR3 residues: CASSFIQGVDGYTF. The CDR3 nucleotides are TGTGCCAGCAGTTTTATACAGGGGGTGGATGGCTACACCTTC.

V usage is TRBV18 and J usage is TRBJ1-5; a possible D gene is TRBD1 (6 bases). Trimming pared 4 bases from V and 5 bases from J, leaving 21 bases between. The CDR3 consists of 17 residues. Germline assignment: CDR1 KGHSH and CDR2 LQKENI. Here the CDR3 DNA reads TGTGCCAGCTCACTTAGGGGGGGATTGGGTCGCCATCAGCCCCAGCATTTT. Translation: CASSLRGGLGRHQPQHF.

CDR3 sequence reads: CAISESADTQYF. CDR3 DNA: TGTGCCATCAGTGAGTCCGCAGATACGCAGTATTTT. This rearrangement joins TRBV10-3 to TRBJ2-3; no definite D call. The germline gives CDR1 ENHRY, CDR2 SYGVKD. The ends were cut back, 0 bases at V and 4 bases at J, with 2 bases in the middle. The CDR3 runs 12 residues.

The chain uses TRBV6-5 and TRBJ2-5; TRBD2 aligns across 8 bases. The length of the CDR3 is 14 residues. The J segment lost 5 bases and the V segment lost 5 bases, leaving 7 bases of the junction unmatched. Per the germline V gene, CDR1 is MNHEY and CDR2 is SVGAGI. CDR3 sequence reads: CASSPLAGGETQYF. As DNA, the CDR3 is TGTGCCAGCAGTCCCCTGGCGGGGGGCGAGACCCAGTACTTC.

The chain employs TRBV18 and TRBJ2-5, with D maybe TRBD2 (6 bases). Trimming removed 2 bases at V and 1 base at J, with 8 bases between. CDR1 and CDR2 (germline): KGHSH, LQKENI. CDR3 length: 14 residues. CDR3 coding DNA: TGTGCCAGCTCACCAGGCGGGGCCCAAGAGACCCAGTACTTC. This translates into CASSPGGAQETQYF. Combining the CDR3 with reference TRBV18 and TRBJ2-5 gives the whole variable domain NAGVMQNPRHLVRRRGQEARLRCSPMKGHSHVYWYRQLPEEGLKFMVYLQKENIIDESGMPKERFSAEFPKEGPSILRIQQVVRGDSAAYFCASSPGGAQETQYFGPGTRLLVL.

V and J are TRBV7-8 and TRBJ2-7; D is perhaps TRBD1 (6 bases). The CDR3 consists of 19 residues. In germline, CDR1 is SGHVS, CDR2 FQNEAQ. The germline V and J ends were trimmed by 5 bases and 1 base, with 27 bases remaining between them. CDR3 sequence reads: CASSPIFSGHTLTSYEQYF. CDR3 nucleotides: TGTGCCAGCAGCCCCATATTTTCGGGACACACATTAACGTCCTACGAGCAGTACTTC. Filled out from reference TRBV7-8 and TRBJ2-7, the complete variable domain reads GAGVSQSPRYKVAKRGQDVALRCDPISGHVSLFWYQQALGQGPEFLTYFQNEAQLDKSGLPSDRFFAERPEGSVSTLKIQRTQQEDSAVYLCASSPIFSGHTLTSYEQYFGPGTRLTVT.

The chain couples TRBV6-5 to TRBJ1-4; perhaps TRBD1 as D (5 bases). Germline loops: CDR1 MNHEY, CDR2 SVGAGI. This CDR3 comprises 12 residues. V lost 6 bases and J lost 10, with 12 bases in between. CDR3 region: CASRGGGPKLFF. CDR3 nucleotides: TGTGCCAGCAGGGGGGGAGGGCCAAAACTGTTTTTT.

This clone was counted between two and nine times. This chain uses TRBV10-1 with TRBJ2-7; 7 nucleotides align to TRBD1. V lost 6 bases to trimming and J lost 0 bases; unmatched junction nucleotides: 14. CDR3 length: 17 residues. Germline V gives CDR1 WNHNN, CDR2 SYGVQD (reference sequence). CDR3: CASRRRQGGLVSYEQYF. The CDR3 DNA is TGCGCCAGCAGGAGGAGACAGGGCGGTCTGGTCTCCTACGAGCAGTACTTC.

The CDR3 loop reads CASRLHTGELFF. In DNA form, the CDR3 reads TGTGCCAGCAGGCTACACACCGGGGAGCTGTTTTTT. This chain uses TRBV6-5 with TRBJ2-2; D not resolved. The V end was cut by 6 bases, the J end by 3 bases, with 5 bases between. The CDR3 contains 12 residues. The germline gives CDR1 MNHEY, CDR2 SVGAGI.

The CDR3 DNA reads TGTGCCAGCGGTTACCATGGGACAGTAGGAACTGAAGCTTTCTTT. It codes for CASGYHGTVGTEAFF. The chain employs TRBV28 and TRBJ1-1; 7 positions agree with TRBD1. V trimming: 8 bases; J trimming: 5 bases; junction bases outside the gene matches: 14. The germline CDR1 and CDR2 sequences are MDHEN and SYDVKM. This CDR3 has 15 residues.

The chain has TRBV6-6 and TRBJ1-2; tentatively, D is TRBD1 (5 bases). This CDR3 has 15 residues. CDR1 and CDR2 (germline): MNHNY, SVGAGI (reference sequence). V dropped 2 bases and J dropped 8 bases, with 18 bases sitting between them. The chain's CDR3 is CASSYPSRGIWGYTF. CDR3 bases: TGTGCCAGCAGTTACCCATCAAGGGGTATTTGGGGCTACACCTTC.

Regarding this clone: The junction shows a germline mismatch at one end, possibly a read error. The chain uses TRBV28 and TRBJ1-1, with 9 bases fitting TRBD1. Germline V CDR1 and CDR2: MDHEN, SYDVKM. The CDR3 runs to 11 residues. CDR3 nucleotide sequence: TGTGCCAGCAGTAAATTTGGGACAGGGCTCTTT. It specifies CASSKFGTGLF.

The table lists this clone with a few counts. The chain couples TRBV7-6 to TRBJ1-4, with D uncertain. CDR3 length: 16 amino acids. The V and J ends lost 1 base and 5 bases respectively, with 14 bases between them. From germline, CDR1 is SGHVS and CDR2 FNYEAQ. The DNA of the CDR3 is TGTGCCAGCAGCTTAGAGCCCGCTCACAGAAATGAAAAACTGTTTTTT. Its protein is CASSLEPAHRNEKLFF.

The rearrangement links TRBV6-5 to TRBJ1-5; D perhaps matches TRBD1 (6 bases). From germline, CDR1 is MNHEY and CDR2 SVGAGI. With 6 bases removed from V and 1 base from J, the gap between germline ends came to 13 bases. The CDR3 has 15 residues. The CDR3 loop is CASRPTGLSNQPQHF. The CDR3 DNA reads TGTGCCAGCAGGCCCACAGGGCTGAGCAATCAGCCCCAGCATTTT.

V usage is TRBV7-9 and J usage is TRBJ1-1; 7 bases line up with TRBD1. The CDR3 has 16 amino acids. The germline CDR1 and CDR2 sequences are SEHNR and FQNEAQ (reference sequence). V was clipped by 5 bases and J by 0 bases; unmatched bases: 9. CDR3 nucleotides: TGTGCCAGCAGCCCACAGGGGAAGACCCTGAACACTGAAGCTTTCTTT. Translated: CASSPQGKTLNTEAFF. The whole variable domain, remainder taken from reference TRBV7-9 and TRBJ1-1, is DTGVSQNPRHKITKRGQNVTFRCDPISEHNRLYWYRQTLGQGPEFLTYFQNEAQLEKSRLLSDRFSAERPKGSFSTLEIQRTEQGDSAMYLCASSPQGKTLNTEAFFGQGTRLTVV.